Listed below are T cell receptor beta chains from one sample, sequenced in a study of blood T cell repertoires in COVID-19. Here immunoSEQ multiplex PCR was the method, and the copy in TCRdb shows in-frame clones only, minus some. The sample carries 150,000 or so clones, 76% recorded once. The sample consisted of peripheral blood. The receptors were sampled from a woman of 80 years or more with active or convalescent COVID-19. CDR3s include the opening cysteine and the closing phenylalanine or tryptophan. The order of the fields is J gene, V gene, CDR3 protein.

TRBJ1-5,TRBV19,CASSMRFNQPQHF
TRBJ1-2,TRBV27,CASSTGNYGYTF
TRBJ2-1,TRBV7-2,CASSLKGGVGNEQFF
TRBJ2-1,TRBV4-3,CASSRSGGTYNEQFF
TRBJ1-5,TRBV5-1,CASSPTGVGNQPQHF
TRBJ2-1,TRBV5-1,CASSLGGFSGVPSYNEQFF
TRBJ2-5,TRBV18,CASRRQGLHETQYF
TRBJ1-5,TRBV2,CASSALYSNQPQHF
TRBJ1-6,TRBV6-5,CASRDRGSLGPLHF
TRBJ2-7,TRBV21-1,CASSKAILHTGRPLAYEQYF
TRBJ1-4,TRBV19,CASYGVNEKLFF
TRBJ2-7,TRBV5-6,CASSPYTVGVEQYF
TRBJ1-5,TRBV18,CASSVARGNQPQHF
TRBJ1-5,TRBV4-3,CASSQARDFNQPQHF